Below, 28 T cell receptor beta chains from the same sample are listed, as sequenced in a study of cytomegalovirus exposure and HLA in healthy donors. The PCR made use of 60 Vbeta and 13 Jbeta primers. TCRdb's copy holds only in-frame clones and misses some; the assay was immunoSEQ multiplex PCR. The sample consists of more than 65,000 clones, 75% to 80% of them appearing once. Sequenced input: PBMCs. These receptors were obtained from a female donor in good health and CMV-seronegative.

The rearrangement uses TRBV9 and TRBJ1-2; D perhaps matches TRBD1 (6 bases). From germline, CDR1 is SGDLS and CDR2 YYNGEE. V gave up 4 bases and J gave up 8 bases, with 15 bases separating them. The length of the CDR3 is 13 residues. In DNA, the CDR3 is TGTGCCAGCAGCCCACTGGCAGGGGTCGGCTACACCTTC. As protein: CASSPLAGVGYTF.

The chain links TRBV15 to TRBJ2-7; D not certain. V lost 1 base and J lost 5, with 6 bases in between. The CDR3 covers 12 residues. From germline, CDR1 is LNHNV and CDR2 YYDKDF (reference sequence). CDR3 sequence: CATSRVGDEQYF. The CDR3, as DNA: TGTGCCACCAGCAGAGTCGGAGACGAGCAGTACTTC.

This chain uses TRBV4-1 with TRBJ2-1; possible D gene TRBD1, 6 bases. The CDR3 consists of 16 residues. The V gene lost 0 bases and the J gene lost 9 bases, with 18 bases spanning the gap. Germline V gene lookup returns CDR1 MGHRA and CDR2 YSYEKL. The CDR3 here is CASSQEPGELSSEQFF. The DNA for the CDR3 is TGCGCCAGCAGCCAAGAACCAGGGGAATTGTCAAGTGAGCAGTTCTTC.

The genes are TRBV30 and TRBJ1-4; D remains ambiguous. V lost 1 base and J 8 bases, leaving 11 bases between the germline ends. This CDR3 region has 13 residues. Germline V CDR1 and CDR2: GTSNPN, SVGIG (reference sequence). In DNA form, the CDR3 reads TGTGCCTGGAGTGGGGGTGGGAGGGAAAAACTGTTTTTT. It is translated as CAWSGGGREKLFF.

The chain has TRBV7-2 and TRBJ2-7; 15 bases fit TRBD2. This CDR3 contains 16 residues. Germline V lookup: CDR1 SGHTA, CDR2 FQGNSA. The trim removed 5 bases at V and 5 bases at J, leaving 7 bases unmatched. The CDR3 loop is CASSPKGLAGGNEQYF. CDR3 nucleotide sequence: TGTGCCAGCAGCCCAAAGGGACTAGCGGGGGGTAACGAGCAGTACTTC.

The rearrangement joins TRBV7-2 to TRBJ1-6, with D perhaps TRBD1 (6 bases). The CDR3 is 13 residues long. Trimming removed 8 bases at V and 9 bases at J, with 14 bases between. Looked up from germline, CDR1 is SGHTA and CDR2 is FQGNSA. CDR3 coding DNA: TGTGCCAGCGTACAGGGCCCAGCTTCACCCCTCCACTTT. Translating it yields CASVQGPASPLHF. Complete variable domain (other parts from reference TRBV7-2 and TRBJ1-6): GAGVSQSPSNKVTEKGKDVELRCDPISGHTALYWYRQSLGQGLEFLIYFQGNSAPDKSGLPSDRFSAERTGGSVSTLTIQRTQQEDSAVYLCASVQGPASPLHFGNGTRLTVT.

The chain carries TRBV5-6 and TRBJ2-7; no definite D call. The CDR3 spans 13 residues. Germline CDR1 reads SGHDT; CDR2 reads YYEEEE. Trimming took off 0 bases at V and 7 bases at J, with 11 bases between the two ends. CDR3 nucleotides: TGTGCCAGCAGCTTGGCTAGTGGGTGGGAGCAGTACTTC. Translation gives CASSLASGWEQYF.

J is TRBJ2-7 and V is TRBV5-8; the D gene is possibly TRBD2 (6 bases). Germline lookup yields CDR1 SGHTS and CDR2 YDEGEE. V was clipped by 3 bases and J by 2 bases, with 18 bases between them. This CDR3 has 16 amino acids. For the CDR3, the DNA is TGTGCCAGCAGCTCCGGTGATCTAGCGAGGACCTACGAGCAGTACTTC. Protein: CASSSGDLARTYEQYF.

The rearrangement uses TRBV9 and TRBJ2-1, with 11 bases identical to TRBD2. CDR3 length equals 18 residues. The V gene end was trimmed by 0 bases and the J gene end by 1 base; junction bases not matched to a gene: 6. The germline CDR1 and CDR2 sequences are SGDLS and YYNGEE. The CDR3 spells CASSVVGLAGGSYNEQFF. CDR3 nucleotide sequence: TGTGCCAGCAGCGTAGTTGGGCTAGCGGGGGGTTCCTACAATGAGCAGTTCTTC.

The chain links TRBV29-1 to TRBJ2-2; D is ambiguous. With 4 bases removed from V and 5 bases from J, the gap between germline ends came to 11 bases. Per the germline V gene, CDR1 is SQVTM and CDR2 is ANQGSEA. The CDR3 contains 13 residues. The DNA of the CDR3 is TGCAGCGTTGCTGGAATCGGGACCGGGGAGCTGTTTTTT. This codes for CSVAGIGTGELFF.

This clone turned up a few times. The gene calls are TRBV6-5 and TRBJ1-1, with D hard to call. V was clipped by 8 bases and J by 1 base, with 11 bases between them. The germline CDR1 and CDR2 sequences are MNHEY and SVGAGI. CDR3 length: 13 amino acids. The CDR3 loop is CASGRHGNTEAFF. CDR3 coding DNA: TGTGCCAGCGGCCGACACGGGAACACTGAAGCTTTCTTT.

The J gene is TRBJ1-2, the V gene TRBV6-5; D is undetermined. V gave up 2 bases and J gave up 5 bases, with 9 bases separating them. The V gene's germline CDR1 is MNHEY and CDR2 SVGAGI. The CDR3 spans 13 residues. In DNA, the CDR3 is TGTGCCAGCAGTTACGGGTGGGCTTATGGCTACACCTTC. As protein: CASSYGWAYGYTF.

V and J are TRBV2 and TRBJ1-5, with 7 bases that match TRBD1. Trimming cost V 4 bases and J 5 bases; bases outside gene matches: 14. The CDR3 is 17 amino acids. Germline assignment: CDR1 SNHLY and CDR2 FYNNEI. The CDR3 here is CASSGGPGQSTYQPQHF. The CDR3, as DNA: TGTGCCAGCAGTGGTGGCCCGGGACAGTCCACTTATCAGCCCCAGCATTTT.

The chain has TRBV12-5 and TRBJ1-1; 9 bases map to TRBD1. The CDR3 totals 14 residues. Germline trimming cut 7 bases from V and 2 bases from J; bases unmatched to any gene: 5. Germline V gives CDR1 LGHNT, CDR2 FRNRAP. This chain's CDR3 is CASARQGVNTEAFF. CDR3 coding DNA: TGTGCTAGTGCCCGACAGGGGGTAAACACTGAAGCTTTCTTT.

In DNA, the CDR3 is TGCAGCGTTGAAGAGCGGGAGACGTGGACCCAGTACTTC. This sequence encodes CSVEERETWTQYF. The rearrangement links TRBV29-1 to TRBJ2-5, with 7 bases aligning to TRBD2. Unmatched junction bases numbered 5, after V lost 0 bases and J lost 7 bases. The CDR3 extends over 13 amino acids. Looked up from germline, CDR1 is SQVTM and CDR2 is ANQGSEA.

DNA for the CDR3: TGCAGCGTTGAAATAACAGCTGCCTACGAGCAGTACTTC. Protein: CSVEITAAYEQYF. This sequence joins TRBV29-1 and TRBJ2-7; D uncertain. Trimming shortened V by 2 bases and J by 2 bases, and 10 bases separated the two germline ends. The CDR3 sequence is 13 residues long. The germline V gene encodes CDR1 SQVTM and CDR2 ANQGSEA.

CDR3: CASSPGSYNEQFF. The CDR3 region has the DNA TGTGCCAGCAGCCCGGGGAGTTACAATGAGCAGTTCTTC. The V call is TRBV5-6, the J call TRBJ2-1, with D perhaps matching TRBD2 (5 bases). CDR3 length: 13 amino acids. Germline CDR1 and CDR2: SGHDT and YYEEEE. Deletions cut 4 bases from V and 4 bases from J, with 9 bases between.

The CDR3 here is CASRVSGLATDTQYF. The CDR3 nucleotides read TGTGCCAGCAGGGTATCGGGACTAGCAACAGATACGCAGTATTTT. The chain has TRBV6-1 and TRBJ2-3; 9 positions agree with TRBD2. This CDR3 region has 15 residues. V lost 6 bases, J lost 3 bases, and 7 bases stayed unmatched. Germline lookup yields CDR1 MNHNS and CDR2 SASEGT.

This clone was found a few times. The chain couples TRBV2 to TRBJ1-5; D is unresolved. V lost 8 bases to trimming and J lost 5 bases, with 10 bases between them. CDR3 length: 12 residues. Germline CDR1 is SNHLY and CDR2 is FYNNEI. The CDR3 nucleotides read TGTGCCAGCGATAGCCCGGATCAGCCCCAGCATTTT. Amino acid sequence: CASDSPDQPQHF.

The V call is TRBV29-1, the J call TRBJ2-4, with a tentative D call TRBD1 (6 bases). This CDR3 is 13 amino acids long. V lost 1 base and J lost 7, with 11 bases in between. CDR1 is SQVTM, CDR2 ANQGSEA, per germline. CDR3 amino acids: CSVEVSRGNIQYF. DNA for the CDR3: TGCAGCGTTGAAGTCAGTAGGGGGAACATTCAGTACTTC.

Only one count was recorded for this clone. The V gene is TRBV9, the J gene TRBJ1-6, with TRBD1 as a possible D gene (5 bases). V was pared by 6 bases and J by 8 bases, with 12 bases between. This CDR3 has 13 residues. Looked up from germline, CDR1 is SGDLS and CDR2 is YYNGEE. The CDR3 DNA reads as TGTGCCAGCACCCCGGGGGGGGATTCACCCCTCCACTTT. It translates to CASTPGGDSPLHF.

The V and J genes are TRBV27 and TRBJ2-1, with D possibly being TRBD2 (6 bases). Trimming took off 2 bases at V and 3 bases at J, with 14 bases between the two ends. The CDR3 has 16 amino acids. CDR1 and CDR2 (germline): MNHEY, SMNVEV (reference sequence). The CDR3 sequence: CASSLTWQGGYNEQFF. For the CDR3, the DNA is TGTGCCAGCAGTTTAACTTGGCAGGGAGGCTACAATGAGCAGTTCTTC.

The chain joins TRBV5-8 to TRBJ1-5, with D maybe TRBD1 (5 bases). Germline CDR1 and CDR2: SGHTS and YDEGEE. This CDR3 region has 16 residues. V lost 4 bases, J lost 0 bases, and 14 bases lay in between. The chain's CDR3 is CASSLGQVYSNQPQHF. CDR3 in DNA: TGTGCCAGCAGCCTCGGACAAGTTTATAGCAATCAGCCCCAGCATTTT.

This clone was counted a single time. This chain links TRBV15 with TRBJ2-7; 8 bases match TRBD1. The V segment lost 3 bases and the J segment 5 bases; nucleotides outside the gene matches: 12. CDR1 is LNHNV and CDR2 is YYDKDF in the germline V gene (reference sequence). The length of the CDR3 is 16 residues. The CDR3 reads CATSSPVARGHDEQYF. Here the CDR3 DNA reads TGTGCCACCAGCAGCCCTGTCGCCAGGGGGCACGACGAGCAGTACTTC.

This chain connects TRBV27 to TRBJ1-2; 9 bases map to TRBD1. This CDR3 comprises 14 residues. Germline V gene lookup returns CDR1 MNHEY and CDR2 SMNVEV (reference sequence). J was trimmed by 3 bases and V by 7 bases; bases with no gene match: 6. CDR3 sequence (DNA): TGTGCCAGCACCCCGGGACAGGGCGACTATGGCTACACCTTC. Translating gives CASTPGQGDYGYTF.

The chain employs TRBV5-1 and TRBJ2-1; D is perhaps TRBD1 (5 bases). V shed 2 bases and J shed 2 bases, with 8 bases lying between them. Germline lookup yields CDR1 SGHRS and CDR2 YFSETQ. The CDR3 sequence is 14 residues long. The CDR3 bases are TGCGCCAGCAGCTTTGTGACAGCCTACAATGAGCAGTTCTTC. It translates to CASSFVTAYNEQFF. The complete variable domain, with remaining parts taken from reference TRBV5-1 and TRBJ2-1, reads KAGVTQTPRYLIKTRGQQVTLSCSPISGHRSVSWYQQTPGQGLQFLFEYFSETQRNKGNFPGRFSGRQFSNSRSEMNVSTLELGDSALYLCASSFVTAYNEQFFGPGTRLTVL.

This clone was detected ten times or more. The chain recombines TRBV5-4 with TRBJ1-1; unclear D gene. The V gene lost 2 bases and the J gene lost 3 bases, with 8 bases spanning the gap. The CDR3 runs 13 residues. Per germline, CDR1 SGHNT and CDR2 YYREEE (reference sequence). In DNA, the CDR3 is TGTGCCAGCAGCTTTATCCGGGACACTGAAGCTTTCTTT. The encoded protein is CASSFIRDTEAFF.

J is TRBJ2-3 and V is TRBV7-2; TRBD2 agrees at 8 bases. The CDR3 is 16 residues long. Germline V CDR1 and CDR2: SGHTA, FQGNSA. V lost 7 bases, J lost 4 bases, and 13 bases stayed unmatched. The chain's CDR3 is CASNTLRGGRADTQYF. DNA of the CDR3: TGTGCCAGCAATACTCTACGGGGGGGCCGGGCAGATACGCAGTATTTT.